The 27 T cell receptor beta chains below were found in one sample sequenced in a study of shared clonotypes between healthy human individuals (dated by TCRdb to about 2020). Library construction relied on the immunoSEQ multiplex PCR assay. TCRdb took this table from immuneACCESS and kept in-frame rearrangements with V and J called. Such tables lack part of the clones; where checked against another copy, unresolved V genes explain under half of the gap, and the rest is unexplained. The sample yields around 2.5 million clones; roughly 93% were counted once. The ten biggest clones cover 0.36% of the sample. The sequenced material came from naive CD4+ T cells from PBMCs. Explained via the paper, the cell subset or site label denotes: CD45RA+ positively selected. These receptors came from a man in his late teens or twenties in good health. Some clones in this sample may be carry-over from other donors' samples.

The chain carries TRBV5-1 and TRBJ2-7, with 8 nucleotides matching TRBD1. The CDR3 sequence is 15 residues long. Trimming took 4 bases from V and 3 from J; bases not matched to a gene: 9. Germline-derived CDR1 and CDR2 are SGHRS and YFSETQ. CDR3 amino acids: CASSLGQGGNYEQYF. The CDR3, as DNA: TGCGCCAGCAGCCTAGGACAGGGAGGCAACTACGAGCAGTACTTC.

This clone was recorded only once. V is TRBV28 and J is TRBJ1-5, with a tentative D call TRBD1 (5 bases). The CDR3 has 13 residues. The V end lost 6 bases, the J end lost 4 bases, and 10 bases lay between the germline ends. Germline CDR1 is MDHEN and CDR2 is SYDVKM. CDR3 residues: CASSRGLNQPQHF. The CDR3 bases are TGTGCCAGCAGCCGGGGGTTGAATCAGCCCCAGCATTTT.

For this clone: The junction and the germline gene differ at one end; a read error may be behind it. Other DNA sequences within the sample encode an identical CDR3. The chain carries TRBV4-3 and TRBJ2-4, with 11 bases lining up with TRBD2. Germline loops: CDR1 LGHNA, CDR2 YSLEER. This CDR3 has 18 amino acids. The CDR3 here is CASSQDWLAGGTKNIQYF. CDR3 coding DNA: TGCGCCAGCAGCCAAGATTGGCTAGCGGGAGGAACCAAAAACATTCAGTATTTC.

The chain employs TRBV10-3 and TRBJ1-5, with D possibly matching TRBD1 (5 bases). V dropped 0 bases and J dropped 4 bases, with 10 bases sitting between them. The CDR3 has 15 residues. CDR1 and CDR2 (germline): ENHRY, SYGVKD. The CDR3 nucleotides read TGTGCCATCAGTGAGTCTAGGGGCGCGAATCAGCCCCAGCATTTT. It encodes CAISESRGANQPQHF.

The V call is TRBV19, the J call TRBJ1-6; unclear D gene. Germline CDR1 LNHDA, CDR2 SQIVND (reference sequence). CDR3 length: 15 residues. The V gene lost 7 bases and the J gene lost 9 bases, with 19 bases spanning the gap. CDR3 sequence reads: CASTSDGVSRSPLHF. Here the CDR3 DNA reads TGTGCCAGTACCTCAGACGGAGTGTCCCGTTCACCCCTCCACTTT.

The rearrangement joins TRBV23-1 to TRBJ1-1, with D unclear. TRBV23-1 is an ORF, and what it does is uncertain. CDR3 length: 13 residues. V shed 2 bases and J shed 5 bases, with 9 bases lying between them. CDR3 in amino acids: CASSQRASTEAFF. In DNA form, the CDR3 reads TGCGCCAGCAGTCAAAGGGCGTCGACTGAAGCTTTCTTT.

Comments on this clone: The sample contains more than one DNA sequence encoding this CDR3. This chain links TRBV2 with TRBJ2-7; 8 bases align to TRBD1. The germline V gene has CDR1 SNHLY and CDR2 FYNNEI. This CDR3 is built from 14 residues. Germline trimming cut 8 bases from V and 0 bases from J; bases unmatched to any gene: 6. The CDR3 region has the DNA TGTGCCAGCTCGAGGACAGGGAGCTCCTACGAGCAGTACTTC. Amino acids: CASSRTGSSYEQYF.

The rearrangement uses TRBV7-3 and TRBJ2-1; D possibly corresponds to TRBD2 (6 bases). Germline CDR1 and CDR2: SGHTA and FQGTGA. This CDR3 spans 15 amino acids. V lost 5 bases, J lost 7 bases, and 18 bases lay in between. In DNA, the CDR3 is TGTGCCAGCAGCCCCCGCGGGGCGGGTCGGAATGAGCAGTTCTTC. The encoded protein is CASSPRGAGRNEQFF.

This chain's CDR3 is CASSPAGNGELFF. The CDR3, as DNA: TGCGCCAGCAGCCCCGCTGGTAACGGGGAGCTGTTTTTT. This sequence joins TRBV5-1 and TRBJ2-2; D unclear. Between the trimmed V and J ends, which lost 4 bases and 7 bases, there was a span of 11 bases. This CDR3 contains 13 residues. Germline loops: CDR1 SGHRS, CDR2 YFSETQ.

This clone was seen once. The CDR3 coding sequence is TGCGCCAGCAGCCTCTCAGGGGCGACGAGGTCACCCCTCCACTTT. This translates into CASSLSGATRSPLHF. The chain uses TRBV5-1 and TRBJ1-6, with D tentatively TRBD1 (6 bases). The CDR3 is made up of 15 amino acids. Between the trimmed V and J ends, which lost 4 bases and 10 bases, there was a span of 18 bases. CDR1 and CDR2 (germline): SGHRS, YFSETQ.

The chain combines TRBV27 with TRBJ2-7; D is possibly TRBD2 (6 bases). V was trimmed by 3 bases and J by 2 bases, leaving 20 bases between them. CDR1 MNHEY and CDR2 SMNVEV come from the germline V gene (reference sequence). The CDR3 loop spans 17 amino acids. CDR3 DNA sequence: TGTGCCAGCAGTTTTTCCAAATTCCGGGACTTTACCTACGAGCAGTACTTC. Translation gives CASSFSKFRDFTYEQYF.

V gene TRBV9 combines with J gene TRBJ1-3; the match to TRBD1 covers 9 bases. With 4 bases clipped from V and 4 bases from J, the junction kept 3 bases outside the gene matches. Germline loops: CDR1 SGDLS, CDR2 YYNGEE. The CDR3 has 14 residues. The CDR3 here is CASSRDREGNTIYF. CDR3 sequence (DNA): TGTGCCAGCAGCCGGGACAGGGAGGGAAACACCATATATTTT.

Written as DNA, the CDR3 is TGTGCCAGCAGCTCCAGAACCGACGCGGCAGATACGCAGTATTTT. It is translated as CASSSRTDAADTQYF. V is TRBV7-3 and J is TRBJ2-3, with D unresolved. V lost 4 bases and J 4 bases, leaving 15 bases between the germline ends. Germline lookup yields CDR1 SGHTA and CDR2 FQGTGA. CDR3 size: 15 residues.

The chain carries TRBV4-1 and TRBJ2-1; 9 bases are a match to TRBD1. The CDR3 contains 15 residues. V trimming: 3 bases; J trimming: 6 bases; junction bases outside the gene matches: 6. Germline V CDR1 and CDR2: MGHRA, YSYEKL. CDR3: CASSHPDRGRNEQFF. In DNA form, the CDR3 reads TGCGCCAGCAGCCACCCGGACAGGGGTCGCAATGAGCAGTTCTTC.

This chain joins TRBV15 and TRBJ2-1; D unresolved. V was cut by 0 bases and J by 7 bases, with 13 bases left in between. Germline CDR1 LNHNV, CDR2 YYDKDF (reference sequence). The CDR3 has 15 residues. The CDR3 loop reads CATSRERIYRNEQFF. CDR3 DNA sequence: TGTGCCACCAGCAGAGAGAGAATATACAGAAATGAGCAGTTCTTC.

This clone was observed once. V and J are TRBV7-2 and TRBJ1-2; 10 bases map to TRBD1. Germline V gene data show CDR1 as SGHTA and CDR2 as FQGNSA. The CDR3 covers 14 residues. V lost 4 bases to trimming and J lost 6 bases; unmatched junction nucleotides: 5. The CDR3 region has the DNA TGTGCCAGCAGCTATCGACAGGGGGCAGATGGCTACACCTTC. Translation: CASSYRQGADGYTF. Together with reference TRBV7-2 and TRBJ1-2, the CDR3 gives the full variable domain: GAGVSQSPSNKVTEKGKDVELRCDPISGHTALYWYRQSLGQGLEFLIYFQGNSAPDKSGLPSDRFSAERTGGSVSTLTIQRTQQEDSAVYLCASSYRQGADGYTFGSGTRLTVV.

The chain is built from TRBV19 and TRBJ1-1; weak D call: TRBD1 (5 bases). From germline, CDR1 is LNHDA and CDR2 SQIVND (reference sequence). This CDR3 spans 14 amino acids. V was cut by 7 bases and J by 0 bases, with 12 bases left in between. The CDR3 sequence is CASNPTVMNTEAFF. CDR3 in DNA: TGTGCCAGTAACCCGACAGTGATGAACACTGAAGCTTTCTTT.

The CDR3, as DNA: TGTGCCAGCAGTCCCGGTTCCGGGACAGGGATCGAGCAGTACTTC. Its protein is CASSPGSGTGIEQYF. This chain uses TRBV2 with TRBJ2-7; 9 nucleotides match TRBD1. V shed 5 bases, J shed 6 bases, and the junction held 11 bases outside the gene matches. Germline V gives CDR1 SNHLY, CDR2 FYNNEI. There are 15 residues in the CDR3.

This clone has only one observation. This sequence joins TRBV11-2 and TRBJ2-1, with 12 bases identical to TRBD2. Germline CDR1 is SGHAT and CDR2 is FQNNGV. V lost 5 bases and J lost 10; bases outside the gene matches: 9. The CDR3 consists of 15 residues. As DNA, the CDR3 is TGTGCCAGCAGCCGAGGGACTAGCGGGTTCCGAGAGCAGTTCTTC. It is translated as CASSRGTSGFREQFF.

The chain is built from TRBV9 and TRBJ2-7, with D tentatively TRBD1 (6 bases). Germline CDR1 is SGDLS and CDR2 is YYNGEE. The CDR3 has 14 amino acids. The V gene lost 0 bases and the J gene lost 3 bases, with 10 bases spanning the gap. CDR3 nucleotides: TGTGCCAGCAGCGTAGGGGACATATACTACGAGCAGTACTTC. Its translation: CASSVGDIYYEQYF.

Written as DNA, the CDR3 is TGCGCCAGCAGCTCCAATCAGAACACTGAAGCTTTCTTT. It encodes CASSSNQNTEAFF. The V and J genes are TRBV5-1 and TRBJ1-1; D gene ambiguous. Trimming removed 3 bases at V and 1 base at J, with 7 bases between. The CDR3 extends over 13 amino acids. CDR1 SGHRS and CDR2 YFSETQ come from the germline V gene.

CDR3 sequence: CASSRGLIARNEQFF. CDR3 sequence (DNA): TGTGCCAGCAGCCGGGGACTTATTGCACGGAATGAGCAGTTCTTC. This chain links TRBV7-2 with TRBJ2-1; tentative D call: TRBD2 (6 bases). Germline loops: CDR1 SGHTA, CDR2 FQGNSA. CDR3 length equals 15 residues. The V gene lost 5 bases and the J gene lost 7 bases, with 18 bases spanning the gap.

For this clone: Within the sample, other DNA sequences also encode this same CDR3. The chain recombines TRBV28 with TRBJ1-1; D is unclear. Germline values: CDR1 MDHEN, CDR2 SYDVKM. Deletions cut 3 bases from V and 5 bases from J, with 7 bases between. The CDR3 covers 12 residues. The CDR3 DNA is TGTGCCAGCAGTTTGAGGGAGACTGAAGCTTTCTTT. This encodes CASSLRETEAFF.

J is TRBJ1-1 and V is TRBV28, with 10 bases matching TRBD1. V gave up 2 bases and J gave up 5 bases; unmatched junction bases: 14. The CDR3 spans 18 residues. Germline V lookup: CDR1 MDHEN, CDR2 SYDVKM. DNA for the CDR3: TGTGCCAGCAGTTTACTTACTCCGGGACAGGGGATAGTTACTGAAGCTTTCTTT. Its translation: CASSLLTPGQGIVTEAFF. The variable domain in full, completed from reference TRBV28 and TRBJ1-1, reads DVKVTQSSRYLVKRTGEKVFLECVQDMDHENMFWYRQDPGLGLRLIYFSYDVKMKEKGDIPEGYSVSREKKERFSLILESASTNQTSMYLCASSLLTPGQGIVTEAFFGQGTRLTVV.

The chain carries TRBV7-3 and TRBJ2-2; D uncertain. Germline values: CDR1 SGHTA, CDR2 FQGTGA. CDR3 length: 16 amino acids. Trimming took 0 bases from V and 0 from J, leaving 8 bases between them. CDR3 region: CASSLTSVANTGELFF. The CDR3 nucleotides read TGTGCCAGCAGCTTAACCAGTGTCGCGAACACCGGGGAGCTGTTTTTT.

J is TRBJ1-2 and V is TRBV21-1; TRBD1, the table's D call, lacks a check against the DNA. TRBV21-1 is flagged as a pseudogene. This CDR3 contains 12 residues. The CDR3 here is CASLQGVYGYTF. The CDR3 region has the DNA TGTGCCAGCTTGCAGGGGGTATATGGCTACACCTTC.

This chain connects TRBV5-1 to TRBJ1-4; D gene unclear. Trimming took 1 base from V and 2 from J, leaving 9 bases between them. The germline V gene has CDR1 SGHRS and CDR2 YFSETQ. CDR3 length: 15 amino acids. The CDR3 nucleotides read TGCGCCAGCAGCTTGATAGGGCAGACTAATGAAAAACTGTTTTTT. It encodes CASSLIGQTNEKLFF.